This TCR beta chain was sequenced in a study of T cells in narcolepsy. CDR3 length: 18 amino acids. J was trimmed by 5 bases and V by 4 bases; bases with no gene match: 15. CDR1 and CDR2 from the germline V gene are SGHDT and YYEEEE. Profiled with immunoSEQ multiplex PCR; TCRdb holds only in-frame clones, not every one. The table lists 31,000 or so clones, almost 90% of them singletons, with approximately 1.2% in the top ten. The V gene is TRBV5-6, the J gene TRBJ2-5; 12 bases are shared with TRBD1. This receptor was taken from a human donor with narcolepsy. The sequenced sample was CD45RA- memory CD4+ T cells from PBMCs. The CDR3 nucleotides read TGTGCCAGCAGCCCCGGGACAGGGGGCGGGGGGTGGTTTGAGACCCAGTACTTC. It is translated as CASSPGTGGGGWFETQYF.